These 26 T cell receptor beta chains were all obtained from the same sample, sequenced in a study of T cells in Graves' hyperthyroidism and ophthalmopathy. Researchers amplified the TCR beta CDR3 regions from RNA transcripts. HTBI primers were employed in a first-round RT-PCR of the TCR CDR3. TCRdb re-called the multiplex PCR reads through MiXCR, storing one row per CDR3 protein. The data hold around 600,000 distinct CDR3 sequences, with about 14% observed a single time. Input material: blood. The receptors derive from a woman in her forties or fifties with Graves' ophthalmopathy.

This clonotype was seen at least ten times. The CDR3 here is CASSSHSGVGTEAFF. For the CDR3, the DNA is TGTGCCAGCAGCTCCCATTCAGGGGTTGGCACTGAAGCTTTCTTT. The chain combines TRBV11-1 with TRBJ1-1; D possibly corresponds to TRBD1 (6 bases). The CDR3 totals 15 residues. From germline, CDR1 is SGHAT and CDR2 FQDESV (reference sequence). V lost 4 bases, J lost 4 bases, and 16 bases lay in between.

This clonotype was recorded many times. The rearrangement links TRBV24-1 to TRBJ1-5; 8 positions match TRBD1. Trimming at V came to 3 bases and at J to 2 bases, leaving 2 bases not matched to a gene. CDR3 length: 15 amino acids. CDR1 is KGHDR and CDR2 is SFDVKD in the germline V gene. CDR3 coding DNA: TGTGCCACCAGTGATCCGGACAGGGGCAATCAGCCCCAGCATTTT. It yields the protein CATSDPDRGNQPQHF.

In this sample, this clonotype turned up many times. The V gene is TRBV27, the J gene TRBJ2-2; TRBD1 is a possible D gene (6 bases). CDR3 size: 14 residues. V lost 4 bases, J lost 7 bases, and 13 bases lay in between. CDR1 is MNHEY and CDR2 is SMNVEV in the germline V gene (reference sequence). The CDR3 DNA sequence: TGTGCCAGCAGTTACTACAGGGAACACGGGGAGCTGTTTTTT. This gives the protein CASSYYREHGELFF.

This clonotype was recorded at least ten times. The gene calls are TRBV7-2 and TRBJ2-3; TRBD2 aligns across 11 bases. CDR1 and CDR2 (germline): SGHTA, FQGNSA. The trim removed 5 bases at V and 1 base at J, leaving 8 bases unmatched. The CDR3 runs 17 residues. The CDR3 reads CASSPNSGRVGTDTQYF. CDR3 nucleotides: TGTGCCAGCAGCCCGAATAGCGGGAGGGTGGGCACAGATACGCAGTATTTT.

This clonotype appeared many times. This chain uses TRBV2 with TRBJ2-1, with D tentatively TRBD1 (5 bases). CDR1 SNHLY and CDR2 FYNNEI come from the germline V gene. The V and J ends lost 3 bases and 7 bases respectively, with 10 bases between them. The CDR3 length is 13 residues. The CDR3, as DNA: TGTGCCAGCAGTGAGGCAGGGTTGAATGAGCAGTTCTTC. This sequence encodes CASSEAGLNEQFF.

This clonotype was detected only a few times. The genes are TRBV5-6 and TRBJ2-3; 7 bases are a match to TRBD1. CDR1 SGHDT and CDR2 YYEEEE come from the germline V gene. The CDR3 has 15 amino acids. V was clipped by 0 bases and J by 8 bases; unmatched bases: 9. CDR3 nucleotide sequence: TGTGCCAGCAGCTTGGAGAACAGGGGAGAAGTTACGCAGTATTTT. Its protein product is CASSLENRGEVTQYF. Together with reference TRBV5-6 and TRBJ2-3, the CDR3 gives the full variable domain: DAGVTQSPTHLIKTRGQQVTLRCSPKSGHDTVSWYQQALGQGPQFIFQYYEEEERQRGNFPDRFSGHQFPNYSSELNVNALLLGDSALYLCASSLENRGEVTQYFGPGTRLTVL.

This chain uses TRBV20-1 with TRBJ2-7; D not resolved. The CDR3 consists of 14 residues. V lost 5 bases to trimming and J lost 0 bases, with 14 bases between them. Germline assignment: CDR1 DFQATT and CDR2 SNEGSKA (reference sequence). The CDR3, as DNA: TGCAGTGCTGCAGGACCGTCGAGCTCCTACGAGCAGTACTTC. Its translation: CSAAGPSSSYEQYF.

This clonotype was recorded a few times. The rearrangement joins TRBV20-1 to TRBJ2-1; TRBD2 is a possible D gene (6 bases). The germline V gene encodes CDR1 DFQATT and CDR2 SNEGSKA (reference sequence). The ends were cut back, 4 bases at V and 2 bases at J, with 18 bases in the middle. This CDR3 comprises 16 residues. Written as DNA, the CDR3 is TGCAGTGCTACCGGGACTTCGCACCCTCCCTACAATGAGCAGTTCTTC. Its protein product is CSATGTSHPPYNEQFF.

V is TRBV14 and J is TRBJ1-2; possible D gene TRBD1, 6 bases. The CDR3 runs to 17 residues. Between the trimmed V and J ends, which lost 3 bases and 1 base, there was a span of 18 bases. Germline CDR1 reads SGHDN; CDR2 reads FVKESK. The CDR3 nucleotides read TGTGCCAGCAGCCACCGTCCCCGAGGGGGATATAACTATGGCTACACCTTC. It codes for CASSHRPRGGYNYGYTF.

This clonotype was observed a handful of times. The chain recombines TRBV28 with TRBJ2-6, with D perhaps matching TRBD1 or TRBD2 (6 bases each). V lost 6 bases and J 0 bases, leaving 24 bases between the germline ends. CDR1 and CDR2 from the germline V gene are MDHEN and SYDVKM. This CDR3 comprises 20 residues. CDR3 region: CASSPVRGRGPFSGANVLTF. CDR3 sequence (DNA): TGTGCCAGCAGCCCGGTCCGGGGGCGAGGACCTTTCTCTGGGGCCAACGTCCTGACTTTC.

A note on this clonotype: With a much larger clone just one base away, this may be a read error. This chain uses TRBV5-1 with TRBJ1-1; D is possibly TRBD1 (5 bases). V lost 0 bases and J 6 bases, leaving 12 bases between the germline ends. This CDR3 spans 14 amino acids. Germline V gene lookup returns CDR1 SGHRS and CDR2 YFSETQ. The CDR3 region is CASSLGGDGSEAFF. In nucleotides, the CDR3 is TGCGCCAGCAGCTTGGGTGGGGACGGCTCTGAAGCTTTCTTT.

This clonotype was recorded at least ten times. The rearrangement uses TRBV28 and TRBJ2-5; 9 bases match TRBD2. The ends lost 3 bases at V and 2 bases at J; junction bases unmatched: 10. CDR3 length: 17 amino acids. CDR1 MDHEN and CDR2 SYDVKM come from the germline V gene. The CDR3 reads CASSFASRAGGQETQYF. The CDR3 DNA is TGTGCCAGCAGTTTTGCTTCCCGGGCGGGAGGGCAAGAGACCCAGTACTTC. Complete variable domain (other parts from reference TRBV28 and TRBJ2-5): DVKVTQSSRYLVKRTGEKVFLECVQDMDHENMFWYRQDPGLGLRLIYFSYDVKMKEKGDIPEGYSVSREKKERFSLILESASTNQTSMYLCASSFASRAGGQETQYFGPGTRLLVL.

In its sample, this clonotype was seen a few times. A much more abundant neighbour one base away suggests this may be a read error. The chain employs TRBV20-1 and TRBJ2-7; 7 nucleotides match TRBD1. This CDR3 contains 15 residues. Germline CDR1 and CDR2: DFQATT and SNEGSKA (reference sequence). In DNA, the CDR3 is TGCAGTGCTAGGGACAGGACCACGGGGAGATACGGGCAGTACTTC. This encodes CSARDRTTGRYGQYF.

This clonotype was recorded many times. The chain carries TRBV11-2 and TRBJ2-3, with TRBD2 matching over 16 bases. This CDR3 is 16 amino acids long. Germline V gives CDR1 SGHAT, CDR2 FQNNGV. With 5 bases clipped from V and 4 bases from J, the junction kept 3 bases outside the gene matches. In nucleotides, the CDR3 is TGTGCCAGCAGCCCTGGGACTAGCGGGGGGGCAGATACGCAGTATTTT. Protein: CASSPGTSGGADTQYF.

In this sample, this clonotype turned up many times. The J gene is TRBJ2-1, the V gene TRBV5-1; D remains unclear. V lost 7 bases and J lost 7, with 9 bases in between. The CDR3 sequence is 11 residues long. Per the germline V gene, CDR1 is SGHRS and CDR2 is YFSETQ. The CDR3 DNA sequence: TGCGCCAGCCGACGGATGAATGAGCAGTTCTTC. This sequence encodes CASRRMNEQFF.

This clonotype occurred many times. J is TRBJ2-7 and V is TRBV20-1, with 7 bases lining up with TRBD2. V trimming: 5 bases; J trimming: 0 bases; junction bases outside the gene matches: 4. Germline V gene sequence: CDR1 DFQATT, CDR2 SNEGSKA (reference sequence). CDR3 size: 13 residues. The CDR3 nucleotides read TGCAGTGCTTATAAGCGGGACTCCTACGAGCAGTACTTC. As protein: CSAYKRDSYEQYF.

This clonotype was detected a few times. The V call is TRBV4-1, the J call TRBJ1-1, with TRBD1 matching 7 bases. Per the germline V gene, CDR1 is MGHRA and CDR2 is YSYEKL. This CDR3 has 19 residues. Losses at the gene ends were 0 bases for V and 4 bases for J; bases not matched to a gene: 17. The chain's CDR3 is CASSQDPPGVGGEGTEAFF. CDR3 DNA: TGCGCCAGCAGCCAAGATCCCCCTGGAGTAGGGGGCGAGGGCACTGAAGCTTTCTTT.

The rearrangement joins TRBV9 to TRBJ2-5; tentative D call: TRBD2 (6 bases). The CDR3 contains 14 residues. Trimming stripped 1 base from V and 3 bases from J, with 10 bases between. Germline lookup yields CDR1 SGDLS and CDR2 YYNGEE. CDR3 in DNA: TGTGCCAGCAGCGTACCTGGGGGGAAAGAGACCCAGTACTTC. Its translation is CASSVPGGKETQYF.

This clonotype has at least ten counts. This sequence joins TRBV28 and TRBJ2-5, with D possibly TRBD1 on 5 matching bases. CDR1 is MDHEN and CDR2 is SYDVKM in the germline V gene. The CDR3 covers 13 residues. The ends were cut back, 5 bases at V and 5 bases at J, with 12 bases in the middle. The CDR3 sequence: CASSHRQHETQYF. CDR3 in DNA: TGTGCCAGCAGTCACAGACAGCACGAGACCCAGTACTTC.

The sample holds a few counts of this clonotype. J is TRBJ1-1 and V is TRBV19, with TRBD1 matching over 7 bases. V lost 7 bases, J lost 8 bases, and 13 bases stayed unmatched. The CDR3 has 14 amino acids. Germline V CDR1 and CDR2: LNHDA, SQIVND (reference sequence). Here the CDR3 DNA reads TGTGCCAGTAATTGGGTACAGGGGAATTACGAAGCTTTCTTT. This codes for CASNWVQGNYEAFF.

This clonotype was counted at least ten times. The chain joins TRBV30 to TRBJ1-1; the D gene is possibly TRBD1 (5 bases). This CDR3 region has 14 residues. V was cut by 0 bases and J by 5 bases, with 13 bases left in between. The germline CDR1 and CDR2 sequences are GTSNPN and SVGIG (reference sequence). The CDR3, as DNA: TGTGCCTGGAGTGTTCAGGGAAGGAGGACTGAAGCTTTCTTT. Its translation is CAWSVQGRRTEAFF.

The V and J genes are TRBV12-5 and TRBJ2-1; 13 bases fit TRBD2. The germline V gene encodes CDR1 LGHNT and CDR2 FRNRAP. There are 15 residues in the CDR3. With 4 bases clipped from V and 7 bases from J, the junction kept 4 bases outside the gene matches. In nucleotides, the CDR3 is TGTGCTAGTGGTTCGACTAGCGGGAGGATGAATGAGCAGTTCTTC. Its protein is CASGSTSGRMNEQFF.

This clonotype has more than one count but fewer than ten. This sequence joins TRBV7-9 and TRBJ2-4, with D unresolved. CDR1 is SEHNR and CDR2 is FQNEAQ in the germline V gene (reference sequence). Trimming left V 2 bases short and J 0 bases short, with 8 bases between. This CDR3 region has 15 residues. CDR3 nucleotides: TGTGCCAGCAGCTTATCGTCTATAGCCAAAAACATTCAGTACTTC. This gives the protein CASSLSSIAKNIQYF.

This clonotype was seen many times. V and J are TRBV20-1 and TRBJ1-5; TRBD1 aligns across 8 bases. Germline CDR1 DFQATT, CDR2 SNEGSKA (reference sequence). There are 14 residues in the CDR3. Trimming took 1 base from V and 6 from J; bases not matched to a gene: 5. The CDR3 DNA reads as TGCAGTGCTAGAGCCGCAGGGGGCACTCAGCCCCAGCATTTT. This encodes CSARAAGGTQPQHF.

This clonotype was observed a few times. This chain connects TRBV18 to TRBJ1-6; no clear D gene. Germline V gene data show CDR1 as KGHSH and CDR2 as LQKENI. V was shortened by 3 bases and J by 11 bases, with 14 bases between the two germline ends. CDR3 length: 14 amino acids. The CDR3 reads CASSPNLDPTPLHF. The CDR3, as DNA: TGTGCCAGCTCACCGAACTTGGACCCCACACCCCTCCACTTT. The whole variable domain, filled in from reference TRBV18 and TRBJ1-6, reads NAGVMQNPRHLVRRRGQEARLRCSPMKGHSHVYWYRQLPEEGLKFMVYLQKENIIDESGMPKERFSAEFPKEGPSILRIQQVVRGDSAAYFCASSPNLDPTPLHFGNGTRLTVT.

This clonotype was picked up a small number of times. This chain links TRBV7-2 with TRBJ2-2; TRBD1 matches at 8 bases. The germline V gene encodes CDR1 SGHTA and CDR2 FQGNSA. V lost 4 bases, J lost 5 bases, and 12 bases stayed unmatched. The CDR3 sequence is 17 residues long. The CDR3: CASSSLLRQGRTGELFF. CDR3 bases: TGTGCCAGCAGCTCACTGCTTAGACAGGGGAGAACCGGGGAGCTGTTTTTT. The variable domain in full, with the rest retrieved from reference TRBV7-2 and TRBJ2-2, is GAGVSQSPSNKVTEKGKDVELRCDPISGHTALYWYRQSLGQGLEFLIYFQGNSAPDKSGLPSDRFSAERTGGSVSTLTIQRTQQEDSAVYLCASSSLLRQGRTGELFFGEGSRLTVL.